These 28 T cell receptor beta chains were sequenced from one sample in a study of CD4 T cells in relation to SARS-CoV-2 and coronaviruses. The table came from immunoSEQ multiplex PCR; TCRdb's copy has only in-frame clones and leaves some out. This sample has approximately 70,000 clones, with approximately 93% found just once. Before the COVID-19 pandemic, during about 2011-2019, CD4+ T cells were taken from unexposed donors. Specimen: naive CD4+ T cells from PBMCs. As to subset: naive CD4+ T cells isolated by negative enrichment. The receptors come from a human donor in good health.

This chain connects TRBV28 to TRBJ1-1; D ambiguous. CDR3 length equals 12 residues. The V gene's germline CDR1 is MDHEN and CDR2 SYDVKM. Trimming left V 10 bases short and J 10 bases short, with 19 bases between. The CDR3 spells CATMRWRLGAFF. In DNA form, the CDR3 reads TGTGCCACCATGCGATGGAGGCTCGGAGCTTTCTTT.

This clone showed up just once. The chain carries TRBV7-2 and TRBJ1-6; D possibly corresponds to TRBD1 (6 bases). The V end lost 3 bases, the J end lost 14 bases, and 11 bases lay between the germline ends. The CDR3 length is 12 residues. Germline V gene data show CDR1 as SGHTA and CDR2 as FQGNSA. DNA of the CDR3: TGTGCCAGCAGCTTGGACAGACAGGCCCTCCACTTT. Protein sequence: CASSLDRQALHF.

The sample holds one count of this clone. In DNA, the CDR3 is TGTGCCAGCAGGCGGGCAGGGGGCTCCTACAATGAGCAGTTCTTC. Translated: CASRRAGGSYNEQFF. The chain combines TRBV28 with TRBJ2-1; 7 bases fit TRBD1. The CDR3 extends over 15 amino acids. After removal of 6 bases from V and 0 bases from J, the junction contained 5 bases not matched to a gene. Germline V lookup: CDR1 MDHEN, CDR2 SYDVKM. Together with reference TRBV28 and TRBJ2-1, the CDR3 gives the full variable domain: DVKVTQSSRYLVKRTGEKVFLECVQDMDHENMFWYRQDPGLGLRLIYFSYDVKMKEKGDIPEGYSVSREKKERFSLILESASTNQTSMYLCASRRAGGSYNEQFFGPGTRLTVL.

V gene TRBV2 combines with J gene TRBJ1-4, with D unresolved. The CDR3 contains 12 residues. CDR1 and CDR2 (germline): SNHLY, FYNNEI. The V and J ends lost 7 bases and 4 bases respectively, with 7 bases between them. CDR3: CASKLDNEKLFF. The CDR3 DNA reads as TGTGCCAGCAAGTTGGATAATGAAAAACTGTTTTTT. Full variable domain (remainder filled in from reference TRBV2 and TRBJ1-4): EPEVTQTPSHQVTQMGQEVILRCVPISNHLYFYWYRQILGQKVEFLVSFYNNEISEKSEIFDDQFSVERPDGSNFTLKIRSTKLEDSAMYFCASKLDNEKLFFGSGTQLSVL.

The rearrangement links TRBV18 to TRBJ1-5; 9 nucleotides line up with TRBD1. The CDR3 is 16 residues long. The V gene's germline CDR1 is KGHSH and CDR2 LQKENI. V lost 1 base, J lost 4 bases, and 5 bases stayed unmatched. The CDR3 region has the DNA TGTGCCAGCTCACCACAAAGGACAGGGGAAAATCAGCCCCAGCATTTT. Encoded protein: CASSPQRTGENQPQHF.

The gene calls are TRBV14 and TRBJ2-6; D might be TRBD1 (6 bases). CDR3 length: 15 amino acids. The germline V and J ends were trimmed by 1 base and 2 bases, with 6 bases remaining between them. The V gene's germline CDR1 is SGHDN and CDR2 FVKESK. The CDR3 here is CASSQAGAGANVLTF. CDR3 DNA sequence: TGTGCCAGCAGCCAAGCAGGGGCTGGGGCCAACGTCCTGACTTTC.

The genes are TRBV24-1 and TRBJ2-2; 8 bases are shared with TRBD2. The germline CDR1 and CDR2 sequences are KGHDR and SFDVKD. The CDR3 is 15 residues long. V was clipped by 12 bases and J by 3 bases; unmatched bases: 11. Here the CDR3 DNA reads TGTGCCTCGAGGAAGCGGGAGATGTACACCGGGGAGCTGTTTTTT. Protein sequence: CASRKREMYTGELFF.

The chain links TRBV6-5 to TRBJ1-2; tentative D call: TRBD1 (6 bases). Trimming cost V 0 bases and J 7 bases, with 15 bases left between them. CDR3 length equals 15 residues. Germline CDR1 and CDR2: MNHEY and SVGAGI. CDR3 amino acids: CASSYSRQGPSGYTF. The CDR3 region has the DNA TGTGCCAGCAGTTACTCGAGGCAGGGGCCTAGTGGCTACACCTTC.

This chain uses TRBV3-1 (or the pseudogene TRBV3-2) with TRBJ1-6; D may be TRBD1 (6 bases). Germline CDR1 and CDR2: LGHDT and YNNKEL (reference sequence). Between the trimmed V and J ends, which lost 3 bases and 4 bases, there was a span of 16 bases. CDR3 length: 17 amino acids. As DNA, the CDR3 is TGTGCCAGCAGCCATCAGAGGGGGGCCCCTTATAATTCACCCCTCCACTTT. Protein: CASSHQRGAPYNSPLHF.

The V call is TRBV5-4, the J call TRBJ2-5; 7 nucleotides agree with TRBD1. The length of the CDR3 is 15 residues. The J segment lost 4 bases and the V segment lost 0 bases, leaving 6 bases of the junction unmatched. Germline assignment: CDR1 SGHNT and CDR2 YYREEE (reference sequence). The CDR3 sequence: CASSLGGQAGETQYF. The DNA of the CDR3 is TGTGCCAGCAGCTTGGGTGGACAGGCGGGAGAGACCCAGTACTTC.

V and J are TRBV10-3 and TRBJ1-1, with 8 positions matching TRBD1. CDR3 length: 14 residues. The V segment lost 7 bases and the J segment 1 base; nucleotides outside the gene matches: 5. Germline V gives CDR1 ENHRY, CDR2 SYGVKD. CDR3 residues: CAIIPGTGNTEAFF. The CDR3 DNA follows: TGTGCCATCATACCAGGGACAGGGAACACTGAAGCTTTCTTT.

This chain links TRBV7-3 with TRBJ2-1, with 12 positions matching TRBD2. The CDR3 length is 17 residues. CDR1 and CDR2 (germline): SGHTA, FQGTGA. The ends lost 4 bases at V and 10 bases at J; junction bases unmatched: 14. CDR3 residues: CASSSPQGGLAGEEQFF. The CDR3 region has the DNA TGTGCCAGCAGCTCACCTCAAGGGGGACTAGCGGGTGAGGAGCAGTTCTTC.

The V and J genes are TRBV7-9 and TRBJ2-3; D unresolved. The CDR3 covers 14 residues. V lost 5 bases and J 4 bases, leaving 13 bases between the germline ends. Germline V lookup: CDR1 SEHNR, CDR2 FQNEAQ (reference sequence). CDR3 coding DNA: TGTGCCAGCAGCCCCTACCTTTCGGCAGATACGCAGTATTTT. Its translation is CASSPYLSADTQYF.

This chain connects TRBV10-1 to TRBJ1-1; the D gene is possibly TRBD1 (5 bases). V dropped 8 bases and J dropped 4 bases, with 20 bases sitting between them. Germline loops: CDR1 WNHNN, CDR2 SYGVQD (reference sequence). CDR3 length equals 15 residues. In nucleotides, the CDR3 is TGCGCCAGCGGGACGTTGTCCAACCGGGGCACTGAAGCTTTCTTT. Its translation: CASGTLSNRGTEAFF.

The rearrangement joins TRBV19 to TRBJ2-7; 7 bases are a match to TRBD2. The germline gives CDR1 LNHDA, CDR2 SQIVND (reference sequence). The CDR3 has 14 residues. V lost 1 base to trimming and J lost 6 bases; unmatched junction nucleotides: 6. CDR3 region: CASSIGAGAAEQYF. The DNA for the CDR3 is TGTGCCAGTAGTATAGGGGCGGGAGCGGCCGAGCAGTACTTC.

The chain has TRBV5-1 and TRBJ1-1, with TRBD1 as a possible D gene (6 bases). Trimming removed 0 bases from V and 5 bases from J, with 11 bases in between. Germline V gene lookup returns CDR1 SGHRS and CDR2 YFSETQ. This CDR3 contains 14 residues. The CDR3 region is CASSLEDSGTEAFF. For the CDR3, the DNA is TGCGCCAGCAGCTTGGAGGACAGCGGGACTGAAGCTTTCTTT.

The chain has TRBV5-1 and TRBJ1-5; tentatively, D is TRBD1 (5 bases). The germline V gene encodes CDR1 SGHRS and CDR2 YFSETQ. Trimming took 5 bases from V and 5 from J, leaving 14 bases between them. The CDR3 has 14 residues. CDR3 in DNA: TGCGCCAGCAGACCAGGGACCGCAGATCAGCCCCAGCATTTT. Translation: CASRPGTADQPQHF. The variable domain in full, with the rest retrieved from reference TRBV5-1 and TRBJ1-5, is KAGVTQTPRYLIKTRGQQVTLSCSPISGHRSVSWYQQTPGQGLQFLFEYFSETQRNKGNFPGRFSGRQFSNSRSEMNVSTLELGDSALYLCASRPGTADQPQHFGDGTRLSIL.

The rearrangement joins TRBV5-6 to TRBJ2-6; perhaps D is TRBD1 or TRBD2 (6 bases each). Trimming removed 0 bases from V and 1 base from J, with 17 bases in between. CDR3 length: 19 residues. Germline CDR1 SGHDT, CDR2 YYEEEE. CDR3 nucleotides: TGTGCCAGCAGCTTGGTCGGGGGACAAGGTGTTTCTGGGGCCAACGTCCTGACTTTC. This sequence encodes CASSLVGGQGVSGANVLTF.

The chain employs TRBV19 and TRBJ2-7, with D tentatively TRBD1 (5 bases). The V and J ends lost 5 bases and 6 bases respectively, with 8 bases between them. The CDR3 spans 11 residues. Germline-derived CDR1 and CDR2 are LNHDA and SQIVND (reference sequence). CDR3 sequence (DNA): TGTGCCAGTAGTCAGGGTCGCGAGCAGTACTTC. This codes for CASSQGREQYF.

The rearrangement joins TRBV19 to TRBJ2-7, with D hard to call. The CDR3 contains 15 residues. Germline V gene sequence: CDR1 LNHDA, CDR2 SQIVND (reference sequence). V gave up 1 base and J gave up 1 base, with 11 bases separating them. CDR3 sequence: CASSIGSQYSYEQYF. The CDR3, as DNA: TGTGCCAGTAGTATAGGCTCCCAATATTCCTACGAGCAGTACTTC.

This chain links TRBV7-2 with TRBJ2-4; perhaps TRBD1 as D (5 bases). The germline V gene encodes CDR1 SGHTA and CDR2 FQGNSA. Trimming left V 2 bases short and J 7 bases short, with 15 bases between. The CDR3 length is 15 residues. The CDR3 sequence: CASSLYRGVINIQYF. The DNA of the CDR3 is TGTGCCAGCAGCTTATATAGGGGCGTAATTAACATTCAGTACTTC.

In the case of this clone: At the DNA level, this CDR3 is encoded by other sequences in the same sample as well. CDR3 DNA sequence: TGCGCCAGCAGCTTGGACGGGGGAAACACTGAAGCTTTCTTT. This encodes CASSLDGGNTEAFF. The chain uses TRBV5-1 and TRBJ1-1, with D possibly being TRBD1 (5 bases). The CDR3 totals 14 residues. The V gene's germline CDR1 is SGHRS and CDR2 YFSETQ. The V and J ends lost 0 bases and 2 bases respectively, with 8 bases between them.

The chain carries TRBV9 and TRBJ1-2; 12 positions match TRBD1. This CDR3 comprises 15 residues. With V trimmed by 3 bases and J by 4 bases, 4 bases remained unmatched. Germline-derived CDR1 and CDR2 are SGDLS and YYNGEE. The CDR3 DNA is TGTGCCAGCAGCGCGGGACAGGGGGCGATCTATGGCTACACCTTC. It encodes CASSAGQGAIYGYTF.

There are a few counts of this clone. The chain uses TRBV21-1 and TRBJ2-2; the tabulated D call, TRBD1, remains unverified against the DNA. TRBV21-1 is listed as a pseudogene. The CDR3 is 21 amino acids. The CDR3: CASSKATGQGLRATNTGELFF. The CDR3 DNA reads TGTGCCAGCAGCAAAGCGACTGGACAGGGCCTTCGGGCGACGAACACCGGGGAGCTGTTTTTT.

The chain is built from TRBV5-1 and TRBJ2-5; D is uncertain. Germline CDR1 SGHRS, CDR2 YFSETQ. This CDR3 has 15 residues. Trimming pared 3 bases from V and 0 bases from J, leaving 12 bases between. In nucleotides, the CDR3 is TGCGCCAGCAGCTCCCCGAGAGGCTACCAAGAGACCCAGTACTTC. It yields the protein CASSSPRGYQETQYF. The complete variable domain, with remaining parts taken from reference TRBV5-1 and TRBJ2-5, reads KAGVTQTPRYLIKTRGQQVTLSCSPISGHRSVSWYQQTPGQGLQFLFEYFSETQRNKGNFPGRFSGRQFSNSRSEMNVSTLELGDSALYLCASSSPRGYQETQYFGPGTRLLVL.

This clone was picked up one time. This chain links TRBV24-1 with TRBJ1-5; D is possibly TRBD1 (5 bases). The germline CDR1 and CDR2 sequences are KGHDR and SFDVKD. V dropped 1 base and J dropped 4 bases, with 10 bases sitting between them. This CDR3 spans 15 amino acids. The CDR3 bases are TGTGCCACCAGTGATTTTACGGAGGGGAATCAGCCCCAGCATTTT. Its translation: CATSDFTEGNQPQHF.

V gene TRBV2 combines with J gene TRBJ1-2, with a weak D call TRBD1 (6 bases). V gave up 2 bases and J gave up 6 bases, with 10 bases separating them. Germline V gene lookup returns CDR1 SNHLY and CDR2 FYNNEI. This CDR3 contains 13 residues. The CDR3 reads CASSELRGDGYTF. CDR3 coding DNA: TGTGCCAGCAGTGAACTCAGGGGCGATGGCTACACCTTC.

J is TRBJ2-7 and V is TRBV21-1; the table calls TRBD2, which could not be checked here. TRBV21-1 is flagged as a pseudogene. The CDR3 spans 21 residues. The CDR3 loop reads CASSKPESGTSGGIQSYEQYF. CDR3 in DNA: TGTGCCAGCAGCAAACCTGAGTCCGGGACTAGCGGGGGGATCCAATCCTACGAGCAGTACTTC.